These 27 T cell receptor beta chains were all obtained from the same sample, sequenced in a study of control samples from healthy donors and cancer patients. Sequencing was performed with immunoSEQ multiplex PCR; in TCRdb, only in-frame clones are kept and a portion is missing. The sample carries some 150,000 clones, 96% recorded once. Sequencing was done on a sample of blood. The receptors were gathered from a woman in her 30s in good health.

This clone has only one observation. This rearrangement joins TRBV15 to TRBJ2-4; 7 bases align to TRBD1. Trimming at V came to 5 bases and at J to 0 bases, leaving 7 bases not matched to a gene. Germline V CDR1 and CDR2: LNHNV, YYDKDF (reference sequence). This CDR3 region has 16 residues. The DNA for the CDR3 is TGTGCCACCAGCGAGGGACGGGACAGAGCCAAAAACATTCAGTACTTC. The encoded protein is CATSEGRDRAKNIQYF.

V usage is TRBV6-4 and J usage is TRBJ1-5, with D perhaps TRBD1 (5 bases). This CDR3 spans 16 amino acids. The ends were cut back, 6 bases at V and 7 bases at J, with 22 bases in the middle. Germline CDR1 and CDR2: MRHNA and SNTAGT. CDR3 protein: CASRSLSRRGAQPQHF. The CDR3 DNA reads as TGTGCCAGCAGATCGTTATCGAGGAGGGGAGCCCAGCCCCAGCATTTT.

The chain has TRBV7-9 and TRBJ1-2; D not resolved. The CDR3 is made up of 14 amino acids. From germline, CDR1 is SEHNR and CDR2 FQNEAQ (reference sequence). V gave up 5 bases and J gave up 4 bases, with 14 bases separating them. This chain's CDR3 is CASSPPERPYGYTF. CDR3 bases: TGTGCCAGCAGCCCCCCCGAGCGACCCTATGGCTACACCTTC.

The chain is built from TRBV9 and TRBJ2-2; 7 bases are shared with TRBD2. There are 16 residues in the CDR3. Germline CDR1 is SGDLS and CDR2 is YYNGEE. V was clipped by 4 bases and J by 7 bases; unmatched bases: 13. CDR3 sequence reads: CASSPSGDGFVGELFF. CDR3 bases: TGTGCCAGCAGCCCAAGCGGGGATGGTTTTGTCGGGGAGCTGTTTTTT.

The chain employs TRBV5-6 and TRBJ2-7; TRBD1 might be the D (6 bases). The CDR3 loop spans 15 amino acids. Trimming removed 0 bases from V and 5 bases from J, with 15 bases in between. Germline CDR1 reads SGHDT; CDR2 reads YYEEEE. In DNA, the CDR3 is TGTGCCAGCAGCTTGGGATCTCAGGGGTCCCACGAGCAGTACTTC. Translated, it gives CASSLGSQGSHEQYF. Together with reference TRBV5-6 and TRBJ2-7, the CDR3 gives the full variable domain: DAGVTQSPTHLIKTRGQQVTLRCSPKSGHDTVSWYQQALGQGPQFIFQYYEEEERQRGNFPDRFSGHQFPNYSSELNVNALLLGDSALYLCASSLGSQGSHEQYFGPGTRLTVT.

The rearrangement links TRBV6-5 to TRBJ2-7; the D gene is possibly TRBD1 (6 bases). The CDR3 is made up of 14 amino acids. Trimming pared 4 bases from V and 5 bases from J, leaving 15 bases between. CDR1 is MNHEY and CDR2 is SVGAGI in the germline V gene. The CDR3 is CASSSRQGTDEQYF. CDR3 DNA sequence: TGTGCCAGCAGTTCACGCCAGGGGACGGACGAGCAGTACTTC.

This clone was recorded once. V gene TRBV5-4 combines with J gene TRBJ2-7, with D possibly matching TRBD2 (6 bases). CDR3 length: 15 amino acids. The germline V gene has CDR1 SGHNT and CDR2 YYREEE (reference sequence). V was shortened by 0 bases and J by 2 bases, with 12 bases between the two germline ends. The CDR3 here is CASSLEGGTAYEQYF. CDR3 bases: TGTGCCAGCAGCTTGGAAGGCGGGACCGCCTACGAGCAGTACTTC.

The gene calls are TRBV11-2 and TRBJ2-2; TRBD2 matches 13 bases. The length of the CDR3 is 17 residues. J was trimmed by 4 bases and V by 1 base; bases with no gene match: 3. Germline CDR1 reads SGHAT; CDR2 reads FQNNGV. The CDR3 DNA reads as TGTGCCAGCAGCTTAGCACTAGCGGGGGGGAGCACCGGGGAGCTGTTTTTT. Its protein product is CASSLALAGGSTGELFF.

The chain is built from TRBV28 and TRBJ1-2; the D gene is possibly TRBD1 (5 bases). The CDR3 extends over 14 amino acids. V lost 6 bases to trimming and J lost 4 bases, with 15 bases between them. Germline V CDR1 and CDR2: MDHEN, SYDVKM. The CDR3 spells CASSSDRAGYGYTF. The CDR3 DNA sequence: TGTGCCAGCAGCTCAGACAGAGCCGGCTATGGCTACACCTTC.

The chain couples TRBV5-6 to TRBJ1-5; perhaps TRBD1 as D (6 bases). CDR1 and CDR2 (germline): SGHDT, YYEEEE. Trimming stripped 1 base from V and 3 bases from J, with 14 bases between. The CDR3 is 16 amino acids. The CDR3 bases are TGTGCCAGCAGCTTGACCGGGACAAGGTACAATCAGCCCCAGCATTTT. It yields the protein CASSLTGTRYNQPQHF. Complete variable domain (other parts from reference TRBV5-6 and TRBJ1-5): DAGVTQSPTHLIKTRGQQVTLRCSPKSGHDTVSWYQQALGQGPQFIFQYYEEEERQRGNFPDRFSGHQFPNYSSELNVNALLLGDSALYLCASSLTGTRYNQPQHFGDGTRLSIL.

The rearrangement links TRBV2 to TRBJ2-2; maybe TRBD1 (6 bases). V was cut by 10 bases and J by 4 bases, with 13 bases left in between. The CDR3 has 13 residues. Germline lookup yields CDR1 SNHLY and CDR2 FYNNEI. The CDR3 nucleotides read TGTGCCACCGACAGGACAGCCACCGGGGAGCTGTTTTTT. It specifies CATDRTATGELFF. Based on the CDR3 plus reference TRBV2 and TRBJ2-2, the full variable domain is EPEVTQTPSHQVTQMGQEVILRCVPISNHLYFYWYRQILGQKVEFLVSFYNNEISEKSEIFDDQFSVERPDGSNFTLKIRSTKLEDSAMYFCATDRTATGELFFGEGSRLTVL.

CDR3 in amino acids: CSLGPLYRAFF. In nucleotides, the CDR3 is TGCAGTTTGGGGCCGCTGTACAGGGCTTTCTTT. V gene TRBV20-1 combines with J gene TRBJ1-1, with a tentative D call TRBD1 (5 bases). Germline CDR1 is DFQATT and CDR2 is SNEGSKA (reference sequence). Trimming removed 8 bases from V and 11 bases from J, with 18 bases in between. The CDR3 length is 11 residues.

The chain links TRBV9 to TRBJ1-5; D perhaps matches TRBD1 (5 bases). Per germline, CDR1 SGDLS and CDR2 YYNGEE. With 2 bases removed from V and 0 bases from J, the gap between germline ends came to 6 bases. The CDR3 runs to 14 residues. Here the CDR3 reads CASSVGHSNQPQHF. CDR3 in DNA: TGTGCCAGCAGCGTTGGACATAGCAATCAGCCCCAGCATTTT.

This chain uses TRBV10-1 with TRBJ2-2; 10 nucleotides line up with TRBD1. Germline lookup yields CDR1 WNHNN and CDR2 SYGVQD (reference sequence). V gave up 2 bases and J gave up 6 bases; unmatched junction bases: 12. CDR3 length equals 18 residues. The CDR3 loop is CASSEVPGQGLSAGELFF. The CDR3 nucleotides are TGCGCCAGCAGTGAGGTGCCGGGACAGGGGTTATCGGCCGGGGAGCTGTTTTTT.

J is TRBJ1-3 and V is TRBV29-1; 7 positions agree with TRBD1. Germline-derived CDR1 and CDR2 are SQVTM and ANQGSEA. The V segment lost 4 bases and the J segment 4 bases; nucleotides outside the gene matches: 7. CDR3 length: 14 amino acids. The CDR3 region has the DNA TGCAGCGTTGTGGAGGGGGCCGCAGGAAACACCATATATTTT. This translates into CSVVEGAAGNTIYF.

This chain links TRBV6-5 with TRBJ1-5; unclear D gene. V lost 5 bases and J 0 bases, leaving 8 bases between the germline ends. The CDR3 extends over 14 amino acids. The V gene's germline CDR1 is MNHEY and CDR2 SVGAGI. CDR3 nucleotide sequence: TGTGCCAGCAGTCGGTCACATAGCAATCAGCCCCAGCATTTT. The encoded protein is CASSRSHSNQPQHF.

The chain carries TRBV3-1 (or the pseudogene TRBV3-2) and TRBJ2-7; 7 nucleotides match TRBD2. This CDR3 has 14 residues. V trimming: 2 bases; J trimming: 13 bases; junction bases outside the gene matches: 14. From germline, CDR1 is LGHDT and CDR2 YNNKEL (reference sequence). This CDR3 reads CASSQRAVEAGAYF. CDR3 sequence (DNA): TGTGCCAGCAGCCAACGAGCAGTTGAGGCGGGAGCTTACTTC.

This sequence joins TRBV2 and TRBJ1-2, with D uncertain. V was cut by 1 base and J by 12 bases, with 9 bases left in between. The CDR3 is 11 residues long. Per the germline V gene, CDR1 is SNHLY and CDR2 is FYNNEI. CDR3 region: CASSEGPRDTF. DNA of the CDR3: TGTGCCAGCAGTGAAGGTCCTCGAGACACCTTC.

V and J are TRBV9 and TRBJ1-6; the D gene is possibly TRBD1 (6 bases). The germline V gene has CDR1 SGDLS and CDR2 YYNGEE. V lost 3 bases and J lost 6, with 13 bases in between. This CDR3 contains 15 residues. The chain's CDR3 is CASSATGQLNSPLHF. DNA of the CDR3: TGTGCCAGCAGCGCAACAGGACAGCTTAATTCACCCCTCCACTTT.

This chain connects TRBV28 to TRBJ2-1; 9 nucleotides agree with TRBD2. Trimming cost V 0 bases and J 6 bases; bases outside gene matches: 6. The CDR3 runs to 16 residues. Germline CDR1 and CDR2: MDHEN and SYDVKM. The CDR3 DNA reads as TGTGCCAGCAGTTTATGGGCAGCGGGAGGTCCCAATGAGCAGTTCTTC. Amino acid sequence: CASSLWAAGGPNEQFF. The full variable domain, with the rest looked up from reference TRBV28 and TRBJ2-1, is DVKVTQSSRYLVKRTGEKVFLECVQDMDHENMFWYRQDPGLGLRLIYFSYDVKMKEKGDIPEGYSVSREKKERFSLILESASTNQTSMYLCASSLWAAGGPNEQFFGPGTRLTVL.

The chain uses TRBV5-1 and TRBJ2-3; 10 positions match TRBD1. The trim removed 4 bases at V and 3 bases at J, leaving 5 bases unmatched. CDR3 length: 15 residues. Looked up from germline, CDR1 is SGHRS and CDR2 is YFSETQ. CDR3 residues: CASSPRTGGTDTQYF. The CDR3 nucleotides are TGCGCCAGCAGCCCAAGGACAGGGGGAACAGATACGCAGTATTTT.

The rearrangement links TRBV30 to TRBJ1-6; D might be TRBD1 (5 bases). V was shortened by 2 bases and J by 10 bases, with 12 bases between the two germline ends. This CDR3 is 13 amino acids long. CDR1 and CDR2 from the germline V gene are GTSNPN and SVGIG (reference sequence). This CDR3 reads CAWSKGQGSPLHF. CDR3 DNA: TGTGCCTGGAGTAAGGGTCAGGGATCACCCCTCCACTTT. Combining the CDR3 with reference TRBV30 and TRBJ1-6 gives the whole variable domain SQTIHQWPATLVQPVGSPLSLECTVEGTSNPNLYWYRQAAGRGLQLLFYSVGIGQISSEVPQNLSASRPQDRQFILSSKKLLLSDSGFYLCAWSKGQGSPLHFGNGTRLTVT.

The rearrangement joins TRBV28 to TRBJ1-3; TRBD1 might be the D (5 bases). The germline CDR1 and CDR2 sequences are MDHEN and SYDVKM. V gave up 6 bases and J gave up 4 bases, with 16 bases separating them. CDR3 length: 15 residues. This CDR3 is CASRRGGEGGNTIYF. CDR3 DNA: TGTGCCAGCAGGAGGGGCGGGGAAGGGGGAAACACCATATATTTT.

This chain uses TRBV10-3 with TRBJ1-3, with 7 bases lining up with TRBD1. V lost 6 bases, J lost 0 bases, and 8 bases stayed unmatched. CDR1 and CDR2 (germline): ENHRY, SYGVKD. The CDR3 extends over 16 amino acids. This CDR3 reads CAIRGDSSYSGNTIYF. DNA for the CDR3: TGTGCCATCAGGGGGGACAGTTCTTACTCTGGAAACACCATATATTTT.

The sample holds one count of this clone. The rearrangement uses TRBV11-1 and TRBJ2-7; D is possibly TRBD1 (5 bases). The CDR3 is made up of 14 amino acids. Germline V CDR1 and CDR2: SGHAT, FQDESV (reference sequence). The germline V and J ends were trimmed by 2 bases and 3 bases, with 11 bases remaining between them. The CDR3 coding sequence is TGTGCCAGCAGCTTACGACAGAATCACTACGAGCAGTACTTC. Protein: CASSLRQNHYEQYF.

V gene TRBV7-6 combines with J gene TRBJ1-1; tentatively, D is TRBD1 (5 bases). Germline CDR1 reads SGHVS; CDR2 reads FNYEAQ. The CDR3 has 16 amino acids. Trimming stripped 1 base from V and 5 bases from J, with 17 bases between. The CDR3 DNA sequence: TGTGCCAGCAGCTTAGGACAGCAAGGGATGAGGACTGAAGCTTTCTTT. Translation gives CASSLGQQGMRTEAFF.

CDR3 in amino acids: CASSLARQGNTEAFF. CDR3 nucleotides: TGCGCCAGCAGCTTGGCTCGACAGGGGAACACTGAAGCTTTCTTT. The V call is TRBV5-1, the J call TRBJ1-1, with 7 positions matching TRBD1. V shed 0 bases, J shed 1 base, and the junction held 3 bases outside the gene matches. The CDR3 contains 15 residues. Germline CDR1 and CDR2: SGHRS and YFSETQ.